The rows below give T cell receptor beta chains drawn from one sample of a study of monozygotic twins with inflammatory bowel disease. TCRdb re-called the 5' RACE reads, yielding one record per CDR3 amino acid sequence without DNA. The sample's table shows fewer than 550,000 distinct CDR3 sequences. Sequenced sample: blood. The origin of the receptors is a human donor with ulcerative colitis or Crohn's disease, or a healthy co-twin of an affected twin (not recorded which). CDR3s include the opening cysteine and the closing phenylalanine or tryptophan. The order of the fields is V gene, CDR3 length, J gene, CDR3 protein.

v_gene: TRBV15
len: 13
j_gene: TRBJ2-1
CDR3aa: CATSPPLRDEQFF

v_gene: TRBV6-1
len: 15
j_gene: TRBJ2-7
CDR3aa: CASSPWAALSYEQYF

v_gene: TRBV7-8
len: 15
j_gene: TRBJ1-6
CDR3aa: CASSLITDRGSPLHF

v_gene: TRBV3-1
len: 16
j_gene: TRBJ2-3
CDR3aa: CASSSRTSGRADTQYF

v_gene: TRBV10-3
len: 13
j_gene: TRBJ2-2
CDR3aa: CAISERDTGELFF

v_gene: TRBV7-8
len: 16
j_gene: TRBJ2-7
CDR3aa: CASSLIAVESSYGQYF

v_gene: TRBV29-1
len: 12
j_gene: TRBJ1-1
CDR3aa: CSVLGQGIEAFF

v_gene: TRBV7-2
len: 15
j_gene: TRBJ1-2
CDR3aa: CASSPDRGPSYGYTF

v_gene: TRBV7-2
len: 15
j_gene: TRBJ1-2
CDR3aa: CASSFAGNSNYGYTF

v_gene: TRBV6-1
len: 13
j_gene: TRBJ2-3
CDR3aa: CASGTALADTQYF

v_gene: TRBV12-3/TRBV12-4
len: 12
j_gene: TRBJ2-7
CDR3aa: CASSSSVYEQYF

v_gene: TRBV12-3/TRBV12-4
len: 17
j_gene: TRBJ2-5
CDR3aa: CASSLTLAGEGLETQYF

v_gene: TRBV5-4
len: 16
j_gene: TRBJ2-3
CDR3aa: CASSLGSGRGADTQYF

v_gene: TRBV5-1
len: 14
j_gene: TRBJ2-1
CDR3aa: CASSLGAPNNEQFF

v_gene: TRBV6-1
len: 14
j_gene: TRBJ2-3
CDR3aa: CDSSIAESTDTQYF

v_gene: TRBV20-1
len: 15
j_gene: TRBJ2-5
CDR3aa: CSASDRDGVEETQYF

v_gene: TRBV5-6
len: 15
j_gene: TRBJ1-2
CDR3aa: CASSLGGQGIGGYTF

v_gene: TRBV12-3/TRBV12-4
len: 14
j_gene: TRBJ2-2
CDR3aa: CASSFHGGTGELFF

v_gene: TRBV6-5
len: 14
j_gene: TRBJ2-2
CDR3aa: CASSYSPPPGELFF

v_gene: TRBV4-2
len: 13
j_gene: TRBJ1-5
CDR3aa: CASSRGLNQPQHF

v_gene: TRBV7-2
len: 15
j_gene: TRBJ2-3
CDR3aa: CASSLVAFRTDTQYF

v_gene: TRBV19
len: 15
j_gene: TRBJ1-1
CDR3aa: CASSIDDRGNTEAFF